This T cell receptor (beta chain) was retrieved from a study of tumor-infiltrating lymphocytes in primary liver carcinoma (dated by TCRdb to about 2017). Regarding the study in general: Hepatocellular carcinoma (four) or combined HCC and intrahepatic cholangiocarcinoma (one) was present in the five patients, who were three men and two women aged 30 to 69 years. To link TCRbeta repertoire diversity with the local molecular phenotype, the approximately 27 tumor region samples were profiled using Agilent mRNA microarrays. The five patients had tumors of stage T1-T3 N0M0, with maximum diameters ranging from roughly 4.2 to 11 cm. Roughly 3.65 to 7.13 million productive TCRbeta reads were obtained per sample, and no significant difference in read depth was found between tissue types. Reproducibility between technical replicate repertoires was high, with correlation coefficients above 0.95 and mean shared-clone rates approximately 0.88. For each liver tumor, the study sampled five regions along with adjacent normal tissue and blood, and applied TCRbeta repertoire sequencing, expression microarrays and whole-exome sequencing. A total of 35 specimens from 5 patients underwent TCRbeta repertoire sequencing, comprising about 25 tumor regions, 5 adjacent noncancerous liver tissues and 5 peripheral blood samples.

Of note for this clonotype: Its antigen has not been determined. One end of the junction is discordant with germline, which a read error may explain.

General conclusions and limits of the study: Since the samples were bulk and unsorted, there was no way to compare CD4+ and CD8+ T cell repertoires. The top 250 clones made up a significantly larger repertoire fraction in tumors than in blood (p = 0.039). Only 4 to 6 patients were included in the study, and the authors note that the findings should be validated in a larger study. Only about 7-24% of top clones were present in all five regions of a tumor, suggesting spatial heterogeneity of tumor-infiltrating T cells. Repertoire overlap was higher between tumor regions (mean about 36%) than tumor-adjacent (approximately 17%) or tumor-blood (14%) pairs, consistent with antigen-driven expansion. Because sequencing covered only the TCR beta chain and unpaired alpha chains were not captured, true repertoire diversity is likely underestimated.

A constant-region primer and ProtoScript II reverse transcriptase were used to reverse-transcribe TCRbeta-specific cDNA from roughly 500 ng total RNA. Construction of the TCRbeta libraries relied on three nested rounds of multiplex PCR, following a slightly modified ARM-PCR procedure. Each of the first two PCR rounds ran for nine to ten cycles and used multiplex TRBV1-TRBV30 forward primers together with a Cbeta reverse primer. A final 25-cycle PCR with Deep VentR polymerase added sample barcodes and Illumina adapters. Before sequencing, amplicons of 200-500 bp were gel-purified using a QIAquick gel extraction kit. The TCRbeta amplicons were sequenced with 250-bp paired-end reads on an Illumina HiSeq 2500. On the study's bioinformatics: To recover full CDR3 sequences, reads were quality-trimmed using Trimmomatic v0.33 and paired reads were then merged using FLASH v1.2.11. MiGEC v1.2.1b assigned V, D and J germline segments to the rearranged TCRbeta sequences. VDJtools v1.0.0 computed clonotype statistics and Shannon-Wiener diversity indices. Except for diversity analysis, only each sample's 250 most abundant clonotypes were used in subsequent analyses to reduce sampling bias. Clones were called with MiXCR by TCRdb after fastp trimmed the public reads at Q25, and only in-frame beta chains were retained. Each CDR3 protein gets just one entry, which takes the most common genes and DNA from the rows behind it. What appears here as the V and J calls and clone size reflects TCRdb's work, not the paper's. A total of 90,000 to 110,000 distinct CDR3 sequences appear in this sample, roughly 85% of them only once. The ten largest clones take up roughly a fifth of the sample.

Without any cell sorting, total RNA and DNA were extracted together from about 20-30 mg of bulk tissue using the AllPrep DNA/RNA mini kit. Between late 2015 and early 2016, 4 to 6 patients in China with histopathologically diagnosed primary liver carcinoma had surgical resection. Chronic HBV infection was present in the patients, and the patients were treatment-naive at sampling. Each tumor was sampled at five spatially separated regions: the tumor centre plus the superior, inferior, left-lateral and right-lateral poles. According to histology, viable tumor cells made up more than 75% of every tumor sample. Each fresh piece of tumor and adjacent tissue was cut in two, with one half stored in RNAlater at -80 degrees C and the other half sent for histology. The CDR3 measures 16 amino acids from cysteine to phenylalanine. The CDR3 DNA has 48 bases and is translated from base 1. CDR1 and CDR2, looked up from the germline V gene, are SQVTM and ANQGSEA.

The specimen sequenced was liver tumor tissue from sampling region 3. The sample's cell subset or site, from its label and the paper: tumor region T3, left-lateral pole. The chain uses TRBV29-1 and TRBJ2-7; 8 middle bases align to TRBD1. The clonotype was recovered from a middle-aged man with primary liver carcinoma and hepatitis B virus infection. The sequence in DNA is TGCAGCGCCATGACATCTGGGACAGGAACTCCCTACGAGCAGCACTTC. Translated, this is CSAMTSGTGTPYEQHF.